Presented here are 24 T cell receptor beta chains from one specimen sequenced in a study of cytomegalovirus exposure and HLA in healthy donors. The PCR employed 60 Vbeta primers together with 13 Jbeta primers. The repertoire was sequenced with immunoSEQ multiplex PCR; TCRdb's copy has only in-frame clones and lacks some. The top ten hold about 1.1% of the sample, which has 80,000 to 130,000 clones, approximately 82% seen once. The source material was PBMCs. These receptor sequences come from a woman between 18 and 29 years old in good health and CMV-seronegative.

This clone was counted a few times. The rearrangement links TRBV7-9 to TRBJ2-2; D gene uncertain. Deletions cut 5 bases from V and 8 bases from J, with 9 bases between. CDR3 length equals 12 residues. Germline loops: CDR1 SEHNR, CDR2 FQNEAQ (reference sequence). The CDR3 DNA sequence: TGTGCCAGCAGCCCCCCAGTAGGGGAGCTGTTTTTT. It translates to CASSPPVGELFF. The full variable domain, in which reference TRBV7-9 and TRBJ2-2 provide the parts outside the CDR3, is DTGVSQNPRHKITKRGQNVTFRCDPISEHNRLYWYRQTLGQGPEFLTYFQNEAQLEKSRLLSDRFSAERPKGSFSTLEIQRTEQGDSAMYLCASSPPVGELFFGEGSRLTVL.

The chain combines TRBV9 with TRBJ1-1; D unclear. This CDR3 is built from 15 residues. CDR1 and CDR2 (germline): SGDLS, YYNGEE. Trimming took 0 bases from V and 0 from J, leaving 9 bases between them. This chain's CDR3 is CASSVVSYLNTEAFF. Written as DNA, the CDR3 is TGTGCCAGCAGCGTAGTAAGCTATCTGAACACTGAAGCTTTCTTT.

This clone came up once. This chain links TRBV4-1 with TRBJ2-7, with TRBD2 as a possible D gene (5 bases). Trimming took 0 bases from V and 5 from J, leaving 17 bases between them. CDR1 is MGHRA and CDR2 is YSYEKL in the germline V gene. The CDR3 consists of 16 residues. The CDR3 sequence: CASSQDSDSRPNEQYF. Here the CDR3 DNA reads TGCGCCAGCAGCCAAGATAGCGACTCTCGTCCTAACGAGCAGTACTTC.

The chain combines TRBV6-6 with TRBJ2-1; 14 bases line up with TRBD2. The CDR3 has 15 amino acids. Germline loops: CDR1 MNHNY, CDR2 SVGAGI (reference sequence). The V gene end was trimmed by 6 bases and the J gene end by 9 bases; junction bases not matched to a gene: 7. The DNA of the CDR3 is TGTGCCAGCAGCCCTTTTGGACTAGCGGGAGGTGAGCAGTTCTTC. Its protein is CASSPFGLAGGEQFF.

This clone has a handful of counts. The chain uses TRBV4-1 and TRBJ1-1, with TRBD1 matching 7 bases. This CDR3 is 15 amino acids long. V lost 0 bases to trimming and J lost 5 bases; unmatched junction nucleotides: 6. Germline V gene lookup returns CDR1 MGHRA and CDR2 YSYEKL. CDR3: CASSQEVDRRTEAFF. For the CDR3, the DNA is TGCGCCAGCAGCCAAGAAGTGGACAGGAGGACTGAAGCTTTCTTT.

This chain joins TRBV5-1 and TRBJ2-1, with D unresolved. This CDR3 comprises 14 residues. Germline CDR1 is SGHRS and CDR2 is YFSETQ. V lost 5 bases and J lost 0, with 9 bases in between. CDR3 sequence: CASSVASSYNEQFF. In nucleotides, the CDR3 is TGCGCCAGCAGTGTCGCTAGCTCCTACAATGAGCAGTTCTTC.

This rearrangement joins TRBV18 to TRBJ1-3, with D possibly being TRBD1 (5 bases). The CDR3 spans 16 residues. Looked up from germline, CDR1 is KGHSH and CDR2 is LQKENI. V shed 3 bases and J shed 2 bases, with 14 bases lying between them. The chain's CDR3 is CASSPGSGGTGNTIYF. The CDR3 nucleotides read TGTGCCAGCTCACCGGGATCGGGGGGAACTGGAAACACCATATATTTT. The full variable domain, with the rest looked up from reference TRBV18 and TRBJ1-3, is NAGVMQNPRHLVRRRGQEARLRCSPMKGHSHVYWYRQLPEEGLKFMVYLQKENIIDESGMPKERFSAEFPKEGPSILRIQQVVRGDSAAYFCASSPGSGGTGNTIYFGEGSWLTVV.

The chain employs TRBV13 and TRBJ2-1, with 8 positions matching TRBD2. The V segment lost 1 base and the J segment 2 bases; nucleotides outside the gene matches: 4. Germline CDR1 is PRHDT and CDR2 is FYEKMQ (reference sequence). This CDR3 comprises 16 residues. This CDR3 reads CASSLEVGGAYNEQFF. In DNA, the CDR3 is TGTGCCAGCAGCTTAGAGGTCGGGGGGGCCTACAATGAGCAGTTCTTC.

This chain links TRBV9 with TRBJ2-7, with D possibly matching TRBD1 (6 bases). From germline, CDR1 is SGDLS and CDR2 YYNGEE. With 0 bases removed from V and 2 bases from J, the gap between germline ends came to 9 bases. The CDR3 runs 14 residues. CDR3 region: CASSVGTDPYEQYF. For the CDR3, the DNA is TGTGCCAGCAGCGTAGGGACAGACCCCTACGAGCAGTACTTC. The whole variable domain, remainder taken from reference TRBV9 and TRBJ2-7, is DSGVTQTPKHLITATGQRVTLRCSPRSGDLSVYWYQQSLDQGLQFLIQYYNGEERAKGNILERFSAQQFPDLHSELNLSSLELGDSALYFCASSVGTDPYEQYFGPGTRLTVT.

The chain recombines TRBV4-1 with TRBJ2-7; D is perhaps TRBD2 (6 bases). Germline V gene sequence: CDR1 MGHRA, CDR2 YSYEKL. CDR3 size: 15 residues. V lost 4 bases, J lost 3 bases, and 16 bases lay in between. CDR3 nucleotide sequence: TGCGCCAGCAGCCTTCGCACGGGAGAGGGCTACGAGCAGTACTTC. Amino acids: CASSLRTGEGYEQYF.

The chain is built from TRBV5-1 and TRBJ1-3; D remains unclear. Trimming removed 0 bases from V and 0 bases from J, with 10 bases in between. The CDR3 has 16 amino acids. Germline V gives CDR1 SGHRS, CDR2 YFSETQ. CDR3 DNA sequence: TGCGCCAGCAGCTTGGCCGAGGGCTACTCTGGAAACACCATATATTTT. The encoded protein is CASSLAEGYSGNTIYF.

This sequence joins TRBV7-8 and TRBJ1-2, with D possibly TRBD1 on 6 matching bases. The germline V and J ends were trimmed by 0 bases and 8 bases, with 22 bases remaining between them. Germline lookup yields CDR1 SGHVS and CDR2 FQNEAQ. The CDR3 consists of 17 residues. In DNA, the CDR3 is TGTGCCAGCAGCTTAGCGCCAGGGACAAAAGCTCAGAGGGGCTACACCTTC. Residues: CASSLAPGTKAQRGYTF.

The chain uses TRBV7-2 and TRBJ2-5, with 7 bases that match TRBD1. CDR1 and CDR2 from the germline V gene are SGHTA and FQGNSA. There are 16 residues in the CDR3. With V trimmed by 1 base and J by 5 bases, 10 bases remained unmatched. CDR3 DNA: TGTGCCAGCAGCTTAGAGGGACAGCTAAGGGGGGAGACCCAGTACTTC. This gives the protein CASSLEGQLRGETQYF.

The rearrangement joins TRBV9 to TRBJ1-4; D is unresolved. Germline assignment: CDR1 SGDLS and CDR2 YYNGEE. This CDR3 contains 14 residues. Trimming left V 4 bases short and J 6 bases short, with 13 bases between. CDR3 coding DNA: TGTGCCAGCAGCCCACGCCGGACTGATGAAAAACTGTTTTTT. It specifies CASSPRRTDEKLFF.

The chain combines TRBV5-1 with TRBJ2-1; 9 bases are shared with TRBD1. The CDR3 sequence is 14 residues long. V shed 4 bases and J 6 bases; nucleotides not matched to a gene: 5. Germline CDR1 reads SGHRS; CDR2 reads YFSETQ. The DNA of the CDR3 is TGCGCCAGCAGCAGGGACAGGGTTGGCAATGAGCAGTTCTTC. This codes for CASSRDRVGNEQFF.

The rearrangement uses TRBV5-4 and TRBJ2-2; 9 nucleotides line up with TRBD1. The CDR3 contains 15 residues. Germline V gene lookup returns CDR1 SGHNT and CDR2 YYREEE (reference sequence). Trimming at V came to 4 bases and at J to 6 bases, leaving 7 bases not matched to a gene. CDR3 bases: TGTGCCAGCAGCCGCGACAGGGGGGGATCCGGGGAGCTGTTTTTT. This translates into CASSRDRGGSGELFF.

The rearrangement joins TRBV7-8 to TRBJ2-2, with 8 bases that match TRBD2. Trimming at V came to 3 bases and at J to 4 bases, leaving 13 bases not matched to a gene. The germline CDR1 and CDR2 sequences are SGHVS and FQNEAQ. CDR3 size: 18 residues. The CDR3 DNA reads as TGTGCCAGCAGCTTGGGAGTCGGGGGGGGTCTCGTCACCGGGGAGCTGTTTTTT. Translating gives CASSLGVGGGLVTGELFF.

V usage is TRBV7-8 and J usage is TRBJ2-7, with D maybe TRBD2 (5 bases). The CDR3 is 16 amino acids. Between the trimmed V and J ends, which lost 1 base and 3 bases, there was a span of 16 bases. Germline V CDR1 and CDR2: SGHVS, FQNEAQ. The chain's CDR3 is CASSLVKSGNHYEQYF. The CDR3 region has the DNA TGTGCCAGCAGCTTAGTCAAATCCGGGAACCACTACGAGCAGTACTTC.

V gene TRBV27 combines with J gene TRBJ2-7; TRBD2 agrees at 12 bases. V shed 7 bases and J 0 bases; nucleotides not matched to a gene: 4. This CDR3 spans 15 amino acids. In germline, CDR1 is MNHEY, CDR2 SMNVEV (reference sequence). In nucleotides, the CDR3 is TGTGCCAGCATCGGACTAGCGGGATACTCCTACGAGCAGTACTTC. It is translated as CASIGLAGYSYEQYF.

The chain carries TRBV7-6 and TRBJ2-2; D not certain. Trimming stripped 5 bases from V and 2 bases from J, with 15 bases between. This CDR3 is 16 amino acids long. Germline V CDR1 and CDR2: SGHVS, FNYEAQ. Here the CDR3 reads CASSPLLATNTGELFF. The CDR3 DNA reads TGTGCCAGCAGCCCACTCTTGGCGACAAACACCGGGGAGCTGTTTTTT.

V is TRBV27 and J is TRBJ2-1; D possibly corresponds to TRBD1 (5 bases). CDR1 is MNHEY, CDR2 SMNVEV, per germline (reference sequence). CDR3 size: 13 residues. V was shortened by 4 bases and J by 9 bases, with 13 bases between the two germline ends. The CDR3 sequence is CASSSLARGEQFF. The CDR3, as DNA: TGTGCCAGCAGTTCGCTCGCTAGGGGTGAGCAGTTCTTC.

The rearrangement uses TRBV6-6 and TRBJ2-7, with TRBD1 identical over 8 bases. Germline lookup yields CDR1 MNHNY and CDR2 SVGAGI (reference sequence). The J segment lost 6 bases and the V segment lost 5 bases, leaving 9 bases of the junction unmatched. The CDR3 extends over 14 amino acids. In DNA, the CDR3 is TGTGCCAGCAGTGACAGGGGAGGCGACTTCGAGCAGTACTTC. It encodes CASSDRGGDFEQYF.

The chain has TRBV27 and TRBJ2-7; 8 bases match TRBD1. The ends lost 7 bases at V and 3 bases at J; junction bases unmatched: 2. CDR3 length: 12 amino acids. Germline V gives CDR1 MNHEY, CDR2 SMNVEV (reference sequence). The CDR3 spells CASTGQGYEQYF. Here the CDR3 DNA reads TGTGCCAGCACCGGACAGGGCTACGAGCAGTACTTC.

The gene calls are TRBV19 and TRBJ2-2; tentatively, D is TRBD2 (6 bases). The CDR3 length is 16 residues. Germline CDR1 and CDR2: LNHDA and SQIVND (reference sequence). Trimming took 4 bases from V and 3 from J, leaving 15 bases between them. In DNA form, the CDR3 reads TGTGCCAGTAGTACCCGGGACTCTACCTACACCGGGGAGCTGTTTTTT. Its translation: CASSTRDSTYTGELFF.